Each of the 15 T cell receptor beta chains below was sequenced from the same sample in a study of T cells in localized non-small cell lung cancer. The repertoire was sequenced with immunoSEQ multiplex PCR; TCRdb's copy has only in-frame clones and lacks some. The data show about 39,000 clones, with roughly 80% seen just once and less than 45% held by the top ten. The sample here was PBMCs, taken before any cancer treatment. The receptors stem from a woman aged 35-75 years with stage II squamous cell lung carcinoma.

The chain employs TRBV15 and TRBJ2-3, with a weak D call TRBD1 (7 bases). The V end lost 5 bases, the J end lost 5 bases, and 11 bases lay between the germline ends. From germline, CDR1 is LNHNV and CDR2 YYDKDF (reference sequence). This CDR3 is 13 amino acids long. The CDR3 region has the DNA TGTGCCACCAGCGTCCAGGGGGGAGATACGCAGTATTTT. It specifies CATSVQGGDTQYF.

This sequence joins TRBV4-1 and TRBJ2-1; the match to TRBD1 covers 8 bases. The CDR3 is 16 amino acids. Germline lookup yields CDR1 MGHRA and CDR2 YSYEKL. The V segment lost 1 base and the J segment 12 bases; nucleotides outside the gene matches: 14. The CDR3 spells CASSQGTGTWEGGQFF. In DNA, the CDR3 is TGCGCCAGCAGCCAAGGGACAGGGACTTGGGAAGGAGGGCAGTTCTTC.

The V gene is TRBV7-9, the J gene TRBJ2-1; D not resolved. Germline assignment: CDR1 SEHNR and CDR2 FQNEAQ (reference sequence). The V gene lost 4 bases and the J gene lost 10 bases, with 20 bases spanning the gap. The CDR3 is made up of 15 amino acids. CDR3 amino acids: CASSSINPPLYEQFF. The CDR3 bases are TGTGCCAGCAGCTCCATCAATCCCCCCCTATACGAGCAGTTCTTC.

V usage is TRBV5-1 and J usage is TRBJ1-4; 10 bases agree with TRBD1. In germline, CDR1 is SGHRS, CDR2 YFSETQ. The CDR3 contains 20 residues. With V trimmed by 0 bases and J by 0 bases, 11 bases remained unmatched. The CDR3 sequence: CASSLGVGQGFIATNEKLFF. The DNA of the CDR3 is TGCGCCAGCAGCTTGGGGGTGGGACAGGGGTTTATAGCAACTAATGAAAAACTGTTTTTT.

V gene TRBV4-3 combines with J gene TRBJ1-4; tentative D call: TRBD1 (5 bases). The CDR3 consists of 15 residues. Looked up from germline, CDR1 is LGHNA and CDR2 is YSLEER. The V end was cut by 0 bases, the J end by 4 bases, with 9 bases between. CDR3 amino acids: CASSQDGDGNEKLFF. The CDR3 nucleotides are TGCGCCAGCAGCCAAGACGGGGACGGTAATGAAAAACTGTTTTTT.

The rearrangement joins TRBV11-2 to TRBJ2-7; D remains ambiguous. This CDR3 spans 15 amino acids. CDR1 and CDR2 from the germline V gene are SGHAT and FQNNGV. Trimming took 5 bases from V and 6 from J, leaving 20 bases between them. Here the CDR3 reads CASSPRFIGSGEQYF. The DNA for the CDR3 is TGTGCCAGCAGCCCGCGCTTTATTGGGTCCGGCGAGCAGTACTTC. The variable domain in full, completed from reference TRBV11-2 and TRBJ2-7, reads EAGVAQSPRYKIIEKRQSVAFWCNPISGHATLYWYQQILGQGPKLLIQFQNNGVVDDSQLPKDRFSAERLKGVDSTLKIQPAKLEDSAVYLCASSPRFIGSGEQYFGPGTRLTVT.

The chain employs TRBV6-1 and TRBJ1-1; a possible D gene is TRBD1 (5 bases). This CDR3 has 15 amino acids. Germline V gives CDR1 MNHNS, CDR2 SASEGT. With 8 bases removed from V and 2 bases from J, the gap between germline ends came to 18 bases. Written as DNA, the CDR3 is TGTGCCAGCTGCGGTCTGTCAGGGATAAACACTGAAGCTTTCTTT. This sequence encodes CASCGLSGINTEAFF.

CDR3 in DNA: TGTGCCAGCAGCCGGGGGGGGACGGACGAAAAACTGTTTTTT. This encodes CASSRGGTDEKLFF. The rearrangement joins TRBV11-2 to TRBJ1-4; a possible D gene is TRBD1 (5 bases). V was cut by 5 bases and J by 8 bases, with 15 bases left in between. The CDR3 consists of 14 residues. Germline V gene sequence: CDR1 SGHAT, CDR2 FQNNGV.

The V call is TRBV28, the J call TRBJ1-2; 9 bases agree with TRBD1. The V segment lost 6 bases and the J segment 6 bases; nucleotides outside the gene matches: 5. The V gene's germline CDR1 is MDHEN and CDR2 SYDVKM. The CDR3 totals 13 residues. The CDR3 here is CASRRDRVDGYTF. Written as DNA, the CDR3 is TGTGCCAGCAGACGGGACAGGGTAGATGGCTACACCTTC.

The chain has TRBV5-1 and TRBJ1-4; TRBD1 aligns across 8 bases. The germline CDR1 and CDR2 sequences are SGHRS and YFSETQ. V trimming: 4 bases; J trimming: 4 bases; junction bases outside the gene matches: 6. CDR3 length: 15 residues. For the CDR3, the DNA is TGCGCCAGCAGCCTATCGACAGGGGTTAATGAAAAACTGTTTTTT. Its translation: CASSLSTGVNEKLFF.

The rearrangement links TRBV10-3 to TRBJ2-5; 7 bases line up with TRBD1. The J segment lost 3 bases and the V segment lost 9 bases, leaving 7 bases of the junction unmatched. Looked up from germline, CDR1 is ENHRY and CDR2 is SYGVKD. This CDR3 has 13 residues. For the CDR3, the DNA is TGTGCCATTGGGACAGACCTAAAAGAGACCCAGTACTTC. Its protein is CAIGTDLKETQYF.

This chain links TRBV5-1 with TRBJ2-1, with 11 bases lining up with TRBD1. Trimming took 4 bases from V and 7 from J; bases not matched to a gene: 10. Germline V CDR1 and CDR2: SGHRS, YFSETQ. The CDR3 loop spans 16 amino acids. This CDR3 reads CASSVTSGTGGNEQFF. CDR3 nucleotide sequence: TGCGCCAGCAGCGTGACTTCGGGGACAGGGGGGAATGAGCAGTTCTTC.

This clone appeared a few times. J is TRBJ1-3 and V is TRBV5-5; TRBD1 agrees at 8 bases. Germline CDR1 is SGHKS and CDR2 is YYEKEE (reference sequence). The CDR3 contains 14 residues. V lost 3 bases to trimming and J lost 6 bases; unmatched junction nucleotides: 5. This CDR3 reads CASSSQGAENTIYF. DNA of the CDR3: TGTGCCAGCAGCTCGCAGGGGGCTGAAAACACCATATATTTT.

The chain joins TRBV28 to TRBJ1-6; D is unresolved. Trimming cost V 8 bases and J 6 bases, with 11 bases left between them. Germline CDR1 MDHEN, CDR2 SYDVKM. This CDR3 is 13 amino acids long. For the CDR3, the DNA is TGTGCCAGCTTCCCTAGGAGTAATTCACCCCTCCACTTT. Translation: CASFPRSNSPLHF.

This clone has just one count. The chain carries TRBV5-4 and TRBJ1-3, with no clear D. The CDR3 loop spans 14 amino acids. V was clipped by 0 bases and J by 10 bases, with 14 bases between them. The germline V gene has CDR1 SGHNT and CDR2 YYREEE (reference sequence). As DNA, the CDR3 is TGTGCCAGCAGCTTGGAGCCCAATTCTGGTACCATATATTTT. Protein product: CASSLEPNSGTIYF.